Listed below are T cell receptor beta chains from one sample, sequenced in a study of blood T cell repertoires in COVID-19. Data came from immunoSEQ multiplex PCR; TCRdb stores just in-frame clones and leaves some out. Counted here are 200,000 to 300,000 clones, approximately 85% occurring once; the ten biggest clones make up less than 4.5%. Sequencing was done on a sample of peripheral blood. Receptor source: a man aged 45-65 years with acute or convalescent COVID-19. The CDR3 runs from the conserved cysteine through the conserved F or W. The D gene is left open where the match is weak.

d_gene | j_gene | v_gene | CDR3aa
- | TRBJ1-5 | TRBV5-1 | CASSQNGGNQPQHF
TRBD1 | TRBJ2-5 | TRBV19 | CASSSWTGVEETQYF
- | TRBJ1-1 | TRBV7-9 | CASSLARRGNTEAFF
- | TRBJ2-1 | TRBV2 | CASSPTKPYNEQFF
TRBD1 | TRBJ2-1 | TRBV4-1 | CASSDAGTGLGEQFF
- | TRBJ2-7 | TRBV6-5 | CASQRAIATYEQYF
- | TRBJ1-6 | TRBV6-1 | CASSDIGGLGNSPLHF
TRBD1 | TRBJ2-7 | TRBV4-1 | CASSYIAGTGVYEQYF
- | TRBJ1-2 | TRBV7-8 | CASSLNRDNYGYTF
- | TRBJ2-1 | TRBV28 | CASSPTVGLNEQFF
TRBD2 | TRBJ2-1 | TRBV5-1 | CASSLRGSGSSPVYNEQFF
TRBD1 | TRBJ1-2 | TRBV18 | CASSPSGTGFFYGYTF
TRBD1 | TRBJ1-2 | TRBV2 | CASTRTGDYGYTF
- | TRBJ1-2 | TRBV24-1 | CATSGETGGYTF
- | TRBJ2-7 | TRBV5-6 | CASSLLAEQYF
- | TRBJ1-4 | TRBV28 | CVAGDNEKLFF
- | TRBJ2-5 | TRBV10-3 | CAISDRQETQYF
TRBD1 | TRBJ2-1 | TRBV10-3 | CAISRDSLGQFF
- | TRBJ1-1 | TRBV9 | CASSPFTANTEAFF
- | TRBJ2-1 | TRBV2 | CASSLDWTGSYNEQFF
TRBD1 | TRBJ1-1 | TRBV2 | CASSDRTGNTEAFF
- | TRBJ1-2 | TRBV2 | CASSAAPSGHLTF
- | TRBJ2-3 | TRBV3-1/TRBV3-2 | CASSQEGGGTDTQYF
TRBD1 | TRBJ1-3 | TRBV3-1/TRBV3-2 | CASSRTGDGNTIYF
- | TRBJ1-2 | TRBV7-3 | CASSPSGGYGYTF
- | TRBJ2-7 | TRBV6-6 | CASSYSSGLVGYEQYF
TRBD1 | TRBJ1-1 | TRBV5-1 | CASSWSPGQGGTEAFF